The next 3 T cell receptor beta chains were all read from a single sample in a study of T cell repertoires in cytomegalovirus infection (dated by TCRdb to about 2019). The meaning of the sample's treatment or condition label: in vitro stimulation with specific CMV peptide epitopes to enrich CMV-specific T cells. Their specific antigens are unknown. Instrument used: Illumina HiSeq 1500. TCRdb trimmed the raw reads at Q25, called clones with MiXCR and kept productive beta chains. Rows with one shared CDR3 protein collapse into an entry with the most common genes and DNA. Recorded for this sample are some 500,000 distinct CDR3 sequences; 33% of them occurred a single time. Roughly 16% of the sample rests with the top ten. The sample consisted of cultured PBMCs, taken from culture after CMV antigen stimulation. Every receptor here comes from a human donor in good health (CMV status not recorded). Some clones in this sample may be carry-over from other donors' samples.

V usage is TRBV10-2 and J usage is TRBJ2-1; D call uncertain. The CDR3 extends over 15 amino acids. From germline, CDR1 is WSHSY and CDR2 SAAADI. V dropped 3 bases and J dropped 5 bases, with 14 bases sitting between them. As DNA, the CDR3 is TGCGCCAGCAGTGAATCGGTTTGGACGAACAATGAGCAGTTCTTC. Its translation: CASSESVWTNNEQFF.

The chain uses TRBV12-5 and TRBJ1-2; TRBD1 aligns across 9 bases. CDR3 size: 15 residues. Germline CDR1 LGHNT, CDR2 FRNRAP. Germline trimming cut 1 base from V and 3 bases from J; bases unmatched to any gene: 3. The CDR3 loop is CASGLGTGAYYGYTF. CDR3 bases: TGTGCTAGTGGTTTGGGGACAGGGGCCTACTATGGCTACACCTTC.

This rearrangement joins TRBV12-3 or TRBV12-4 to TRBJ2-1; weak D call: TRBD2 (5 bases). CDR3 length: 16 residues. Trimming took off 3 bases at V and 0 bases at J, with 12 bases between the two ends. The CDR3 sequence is CASSFAGKSSYNEQFF. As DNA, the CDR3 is TGTGCCAGCAGTTTCGCGGGCAAGAGCTCCTACAATGAGCAGTTCTTC.